The 28 T cell receptor beta chains reported below all come from one sample, sequenced in a study of control samples from healthy donors and cancer patients. Clones were sequenced by immunoSEQ multiplex PCR, and TCRdb holds only the in-frame ones, with some missing. The sample carries tens of thousands of clones, roughly 94% recorded once. Material for sequencing was blood. These receptors all come from a man aged 30 to 39 in good health.

The chain joins TRBV19 to TRBJ2-7; TRBD2 might be the D (6 bases). Per germline, CDR1 LNHDA and CDR2 SQIVND (reference sequence). This CDR3 region has 15 residues. Trimming shortened V by 2 bases and J by 2 bases, and 13 bases separated the two germline ends. For the CDR3, the DNA is TGTGCCAGTAGTATAAGGTGGGGGGAAACCTACGAGCAGTACTTC. This translates into CASSIRWGETYEQYF.

The chain combines TRBV11-1 with TRBJ1-5, with D possibly TRBD1 on 5 matching bases. Trimming stripped 3 bases from V and 2 bases from J, with 11 bases between. Germline CDR1 and CDR2: SGHAT and FQDESV (reference sequence). The CDR3 covers 15 residues. CDR3 coding DNA: TGTGCCAGCAGCTTGGGGGGTCTGGGCAATCAGCCCCAGCATTTT. Residues: CASSLGGLGNQPQHF. The entire variable domain, with the rest obtained from reference TRBV11-1 and TRBJ1-5, is as follows: EAEVAQSPRYKITEKSQAVAFWCDPISGHATLYWYRQILGQGPELLVQFQDESVVDDSQLPKDRFSAERLKGVDSTLKIQPAELGDSAMYLCASSLGGLGNQPQHFGDGTRLSIL.

The chain has TRBV27 and TRBJ2-1; D remains ambiguous. The CDR3 length is 16 residues. The V gene's germline CDR1 is MNHEY and CDR2 SMNVEV (reference sequence). V dropped 6 bases and J dropped 8 bases, with 23 bases sitting between them. CDR3 coding DNA: TGTGCCAGCAGCTCCTGGGCCCCCCCATTCAGCCATGAGCAGTTCTTC. It codes for CASSSWAPPFSHEQFF.

The chain joins TRBV5-5 to TRBJ1-5; no firm D call. The CDR3 has 14 amino acids. Germline V CDR1 and CDR2: SGHKS, YYEKEE (reference sequence). Deletions cut 0 bases from V and 7 bases from J, with 11 bases between. DNA of the CDR3: TGTGCCAGCAGCTTGGGGGCTAATAGACAGCCCCAGCATTTT. Amino acid sequence: CASSLGANRQPQHF.

The chain joins TRBV29-1 to TRBJ2-7, with 8 bases aligning to TRBD1. Germline V CDR1 and CDR2: SQVTM, ANQGSEA. The CDR3 runs 11 residues. Germline trimming cut 7 bases from V and 3 bases from J; bases unmatched to any gene: 2. CDR3: CSGTGRYEQYF. CDR3 bases: TGCAGCGGGACAGGGCGCTACGAGCAGTACTTC.

The V call is TRBV29-1, the J call TRBJ2-5; D possibly corresponds to TRBD2 (5 bases). The CDR3 extends over 12 amino acids. In germline, CDR1 is SQVTM, CDR2 ANQGSEA. V was trimmed by 4 bases and J by 5 bases, leaving 11 bases between them. Here the CDR3 reads CSVAGRLETQYF. CDR3 sequence (DNA): TGCAGCGTTGCGGGGAGATTGGAGACCCAGTACTTC.

The chain joins TRBV5-1 to TRBJ2-3, with 10 bases fitting TRBD2. Germline loops: CDR1 SGHRS, CDR2 YFSETQ. J was trimmed by 0 bases and V by 4 bases; bases with no gene match: 11. The CDR3 is made up of 18 amino acids. CDR3 amino acids: CASSRPGLAGASTDTQYF. The CDR3 bases are TGCGCCAGCAGCCGGCCGGGCCTAGCGGGGGCTAGCACAGATACGCAGTATTTT.

The CDR3 spells CASRRENRGLFEKLFF. As DNA, the CDR3 is TGTGCCAGCAGAAGGGAGAACAGGGGCCTATTTGAAAAACTGTTTTTT. The rearrangement uses TRBV28 and TRBJ1-4, with 7 bases lining up with TRBD1. The CDR3 has 16 amino acids. CDR1 and CDR2 from the germline V gene are MDHEN and SYDVKM. V dropped 6 bases and J dropped 7; count of bases not matched to a gene: 14. Filled out from reference TRBV28 and TRBJ1-4, the complete variable domain reads DVKVTQSSRYLVKRTGEKVFLECVQDMDHENMFWYRQDPGLGLRLIYFSYDVKMKEKGDIPEGYSVSREKKERFSLILESASTNQTSMYLCASRRENRGLFEKLFFGSGTQLSVL.

In DNA, the CDR3 is TGTGCCAGCAGTTTGACGGTTGACGAGCAGTACTTC. This sequence encodes CASSLTVDEQYF. V and J are TRBV28 and TRBJ2-7; no definite D call. The V end was cut by 3 bases, the J end by 5 bases, with 8 bases between. CDR3 length: 12 residues. Germline loops: CDR1 MDHEN, CDR2 SYDVKM.

The V and J genes are TRBV6-5 and TRBJ2-2; TRBD2 aligns across 8 bases. CDR3 length equals 15 residues. CDR1 is MNHEY, CDR2 SVGAGI, per germline. J was trimmed by 6 bases and V by 6 bases; bases with no gene match: 9. In nucleotides, the CDR3 is TGTGCCAGCAGCATAGCGGGAAGTTCGGCCGGGGAGCTGTTTTTT. Residues: CASSIAGSSAGELFF.

This clone was counted a single time. V usage is TRBV18 and J usage is TRBJ1-3; 12 bases map to TRBD1. CDR1 is KGHSH and CDR2 is LQKENI in the germline V gene. The CDR3 runs to 16 residues. Losses at the gene ends were 2 bases for V and 6 bases for J; bases not matched to a gene: 5. CDR3 DNA: TGTGCCAGCTCACCAGCCGGGACAGGGGGCGAAAACACCATATATTTT. Translation gives CASSPAGTGGENTIYF. Full variable domain (missing parts from reference TRBV18 and TRBJ1-3): NAGVMQNPRHLVRRRGQEARLRCSPMKGHSHVYWYRQLPEEGLKFMVYLQKENIIDESGMPKERFSAEFPKEGPSILRIQQVVRGDSAAYFCASSPAGTGGENTIYFGEGSWLTVV.

The V call is TRBV18, the J call TRBJ1-3; no clear D. V lost 3 bases to trimming and J lost 0 bases, with 12 bases between them. The CDR3 has 16 amino acids. Germline assignment: CDR1 KGHSH and CDR2 LQKENI. The CDR3 sequence: CASSPNGGNSGNTIYF. For the CDR3, the DNA is TGTGCCAGCTCACCTAATGGAGGGAACTCTGGAAACACCATATATTTT.

V usage is TRBV7-3 and J usage is TRBJ1-1; D might be TRBD1 (6 bases). CDR1 and CDR2 from the germline V gene are SGHTA and FQGTGA. The V end lost 6 bases, the J end lost 5 bases, and 19 bases lay between the germline ends. This CDR3 has 15 residues. The CDR3 nucleotides are TGTGCCAGCAGTTTCTTAGGACAGACGAGGACTGAAGCTTTCTTT. It specifies CASSFLGQTRTEAFF.

Written as DNA, the CDR3 is TGTGCCAGAAGCTACCCCCGGGACAGATCTTACTATGGCTACACCTTC. This sequence encodes CARSYPRDRSYYGYTF. The chain couples TRBV5-3 to TRBJ1-2; TRBD1 aligns across 7 bases. TRBV5-3 belongs to the ORF category, with a function that is uncertain. The CDR3 extends over 16 amino acids. The V and J ends lost 3 bases and 3 bases, in that order; junction bases with no gene match: 11.

This rearrangement joins TRBV24-1 to TRBJ2-2, with 7 positions matching TRBD1. There are 17 residues in the CDR3. Unmatched junction bases numbered 6, after V lost 3 bases and J lost 0 bases. Germline V gives CDR1 KGHDR, CDR2 SFDVKD. The CDR3 sequence is CATSDDRQGPNTGELFF. The CDR3 coding sequence is TGTGCCACCAGTGATGACCGACAGGGCCCGAACACCGGGGAGCTGTTTTTT.

V gene TRBV9 combines with J gene TRBJ2-5; a possible D gene is TRBD1 (5 bases). V lost 3 bases, J lost 2 bases, and 14 bases lay in between. In germline, CDR1 is SGDLS, CDR2 YYNGEE. The CDR3 has 15 residues. The CDR3 here is CASSAGHKFQETQYF. DNA for the CDR3: TGTGCCAGCAGCGCAGGACACAAATTTCAAGAGACCCAGTACTTC.

The chain is built from TRBV24-1 and TRBJ1-5, with D possibly being TRBD1 (5 bases). This CDR3 contains 14 residues. V was shortened by 4 bases and J by 6 bases, with 12 bases between the two germline ends. Germline-derived CDR1 and CDR2 are KGHDR and SFDVKD. The CDR3 bases are TGTGCCACCAGTGACCCAGGGACGGGTCAGCCCCAGCATTTT. It is translated as CATSDPGTGQPQHF.

This chain links TRBV10-3 with TRBJ1-6, with D possibly TRBD1 on 6 matching bases. Looked up from germline, CDR1 is ENHRY and CDR2 is SYGVKD. The CDR3 spans 16 residues. The germline V and J ends were trimmed by 4 bases and 6 bases, with 16 bases remaining between them. CDR3 loop: CAISAALGGANSPLHF. DNA for the CDR3: TGTGCCATCAGTGCCGCCCTGGGGGGGGCTAATTCACCCCTCCACTTT.

J is TRBJ1-5 and V is TRBV9; D is unresolved. Germline V gene sequence: CDR1 SGDLS, CDR2 YYNGEE. CDR3 length equals 15 residues. V shed 0 bases and J shed 2 bases, with 9 bases lying between them. CDR3 amino acids: CASSVAGSGNQPQHF. The CDR3 DNA is TGTGCCAGCAGCGTAGCGGGGTCGGGCAATCAGCCCCAGCATTTT. The entire variable domain, with the rest obtained from reference TRBV9 and TRBJ1-5, is as follows: DSGVTQTPKHLITATGQRVTLRCSPRSGDLSVYWYQQSLDQGLQFLIQYYNGEERAKGNILERFSAQQFPDLHSELNLSSLELGDSALYFCASSVAGSGNQPQHFGDGTRLSIL.

This chain joins TRBV28 and TRBJ1-2; 7 bases match TRBD1. Germline values: CDR1 MDHEN, CDR2 SYDVKM. V trimming: 2 bases; J trimming: 3 bases; junction bases outside the gene matches: 6. The CDR3 runs 15 residues. CDR3 nucleotide sequence: TGTGCCAGCAGTTTAGGGCCAGGGGGGGACTATGGCTACACCTTC. Translation gives CASSLGPGGDYGYTF.

This clone was seen a handful of times. The chain employs TRBV4-3 and TRBJ2-5; D tentatively fits TRBD1 or TRBD2 (6 bases each). In germline, CDR1 is LGHNA, CDR2 YSLEER. The CDR3 runs 16 residues. The V end was cut by 2 bases, the J end by 5 bases, with 18 bases between. The CDR3 loop is CASSQSGGGTDETQYF. DNA of the CDR3: TGCGCCAGCAGCCAAAGTGGGGGCGGGACGGACGAGACCCAGTACTTC.

The chain recombines TRBV5-1 with TRBJ2-5, with 7 bases lining up with TRBD1. The ends lost 3 bases at V and 5 bases at J; junction bases unmatched: 1. This CDR3 contains 12 residues. CDR1 is SGHRS, CDR2 YFSETQ, per germline. CDR3 in amino acids: CASSWDSETQYF. In DNA, the CDR3 is TGCGCCAGCAGCTGGGACAGCGAGACCCAGTACTTC.

This chain connects TRBV11-3 to TRBJ1-1, with unresolved D. Looked up from germline, CDR1 is SGHNT and CDR2 is YENEEA. CDR3 size: 15 residues. Trimming pared 1 base from V and 0 bases from J, leaving 9 bases between. CDR3 residues: CASSLAGRLNTEAFF. The CDR3 DNA follows: TGTGCCAGCAGCTTAGCTGGCCGGTTGAACACTGAAGCTTTCTTT.

The gene calls are TRBV12-5 and TRBJ2-5; D is possibly TRBD2 (6 bases). The CDR3 runs to 16 residues. Germline V gene data show CDR1 as LGHNT and CDR2 as FRNRAP. V lost 2 bases to trimming and J lost 2 bases, with 15 bases between them. CDR3: CASGLWLAVRQETQYF. CDR3 in DNA: TGTGCTAGTGGTTTGTGGTTAGCGGTCAGACAAGAGACCCAGTACTTC.

This chain connects TRBV29-1 to TRBJ2-1; 13 nucleotides agree with TRBD2. This CDR3 region has 15 residues. Germline-derived CDR1 and CDR2 are SQVTM and ANQGSEA. V was pared by 4 bases and J by 12 bases, with 12 bases of the junction left unmatched. The CDR3 nucleotides are TGCAGCGTTGCAGCCGGACTAGCGGGAGAAGGTAGGCAGTTCTTC. It encodes CSVAAGLAGEGRQFF.

The chain carries TRBV5-4 and TRBJ2-1; 8 bases match TRBD2. CDR3 size: 16 residues. The J segment lost 3 bases and the V segment lost 3 bases, leaving 8 bases of the junction unmatched. Germline values: CDR1 SGHNT, CDR2 YYREEE (reference sequence). The CDR3, as DNA: TGTGCCAGCAGCTACCAAGCGGGAGTAGACTACAATGAGCAGTTCTTC. Translated: CASSYQAGVDYNEQFF.

The chain combines TRBV6-5 with TRBJ1-4; no clear D gene. The CDR3 totals 12 residues. V was trimmed by 5 bases and J by 6 bases, leaving 7 bases between them. Per germline, CDR1 MNHEY and CDR2 SVGAGI. CDR3 loop: CASSPRYEKLFF. In DNA form, the CDR3 reads TGTGCCAGCAGTCCCCGATATGAAAAACTGTTTTTT.

The chain has TRBV2 and TRBJ1-4; the D gene is possibly TRBD1 (5 bases). Germline-derived CDR1 and CDR2 are SNHLY and FYNNEI. Trimming took 7 bases from V and 7 from J, leaving 13 bases between them. CDR3 length equals 13 residues. CDR3: CASNRDLGEKLFF. The CDR3 coding sequence is TGTGCCAGCAACCGGGACCTCGGTGAAAAACTGTTTTTT.